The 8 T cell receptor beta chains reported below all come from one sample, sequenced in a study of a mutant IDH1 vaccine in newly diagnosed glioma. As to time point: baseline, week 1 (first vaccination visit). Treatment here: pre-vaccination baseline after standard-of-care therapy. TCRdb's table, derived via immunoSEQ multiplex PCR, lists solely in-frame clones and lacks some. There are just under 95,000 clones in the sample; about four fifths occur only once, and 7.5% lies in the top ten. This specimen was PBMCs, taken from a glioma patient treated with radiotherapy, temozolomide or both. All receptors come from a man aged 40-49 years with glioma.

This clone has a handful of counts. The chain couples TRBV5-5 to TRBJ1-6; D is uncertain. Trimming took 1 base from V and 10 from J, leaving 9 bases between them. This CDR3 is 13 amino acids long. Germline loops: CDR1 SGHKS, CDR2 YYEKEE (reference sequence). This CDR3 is CASSLLAQSPLHF. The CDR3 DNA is TGTGCCAGCAGCTTGCTAGCTCAATCACCCCTCCACTTT.

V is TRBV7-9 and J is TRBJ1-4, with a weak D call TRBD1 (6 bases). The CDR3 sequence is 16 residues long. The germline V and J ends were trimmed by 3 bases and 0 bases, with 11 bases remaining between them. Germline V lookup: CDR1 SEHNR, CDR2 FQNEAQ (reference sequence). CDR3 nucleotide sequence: TGTGCCAGCAGCTTTAGGACAGCAGCAACTAATGAAAAACTGTTTTTT. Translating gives CASSFRTAATNEKLFF. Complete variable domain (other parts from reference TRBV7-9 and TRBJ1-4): DTGVSQNPRHKITKRGQNVTFRCDPISEHNRLYWYRQTLGQGPEFLTYFQNEAQLEKSRLLSDRFSAERPKGSFSTLEIQRTEQGDSAMYLCASSFRTAATNEKLFFGSGTQLSVL.

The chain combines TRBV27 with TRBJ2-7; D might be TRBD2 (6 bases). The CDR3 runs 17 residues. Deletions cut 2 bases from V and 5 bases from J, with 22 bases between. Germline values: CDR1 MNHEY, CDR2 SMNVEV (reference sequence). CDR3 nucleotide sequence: TGTGCCAGCAGTTTACGAGTTGCGGGCGGGATCGGGGACGAGCAGTACTTC. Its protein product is CASSLRVAGGIGDEQYF.

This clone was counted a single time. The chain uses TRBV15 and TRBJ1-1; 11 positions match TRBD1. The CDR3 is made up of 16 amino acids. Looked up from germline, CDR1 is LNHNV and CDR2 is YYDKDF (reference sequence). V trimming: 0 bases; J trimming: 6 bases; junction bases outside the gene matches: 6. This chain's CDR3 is CATSRDLDRGRSEAFF. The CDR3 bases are TGTGCCACCAGCAGAGACCTGGACAGGGGGCGGTCTGAAGCTTTCTTT.

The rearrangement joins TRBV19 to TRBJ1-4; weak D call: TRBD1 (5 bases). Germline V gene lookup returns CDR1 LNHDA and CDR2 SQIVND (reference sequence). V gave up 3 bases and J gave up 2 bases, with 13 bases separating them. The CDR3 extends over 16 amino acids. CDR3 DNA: TGTGCCAGTAGTATCCTAGGAGGGACGACTAATGAAAAACTGTTTTTT. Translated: CASSILGGTTNEKLFF.

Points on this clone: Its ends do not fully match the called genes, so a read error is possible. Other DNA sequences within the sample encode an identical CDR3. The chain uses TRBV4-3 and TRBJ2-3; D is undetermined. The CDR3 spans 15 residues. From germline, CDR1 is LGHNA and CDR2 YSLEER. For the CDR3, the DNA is TGCGCCAGCAGCCCGCGGAGATACAACACAGATACGCAATATTTT. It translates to CASSPRRYNTDTQYF.

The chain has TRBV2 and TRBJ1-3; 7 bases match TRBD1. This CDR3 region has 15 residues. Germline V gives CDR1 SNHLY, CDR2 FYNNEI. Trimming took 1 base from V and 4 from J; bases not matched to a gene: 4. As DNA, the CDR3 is TGTGCCAGCAGTGAAGACAGGGGACCGGGAAACACCATATATTTT. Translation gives CASSEDRGPGNTIYF.

The CDR3 loop is CASSLDHGSYNEQFF. The CDR3 DNA sequence: TGCGCCAGCAGTTTAGACCACGGCTCCTACAATGAGCAGTTCTTC. The chain carries TRBV10-1 and TRBJ2-1; no firm D call. The length of the CDR3 is 15 residues. V lost 5 bases to trimming and J lost 0 bases, with 11 bases between them. From germline, CDR1 is WNHNN and CDR2 SYGVQD (reference sequence).